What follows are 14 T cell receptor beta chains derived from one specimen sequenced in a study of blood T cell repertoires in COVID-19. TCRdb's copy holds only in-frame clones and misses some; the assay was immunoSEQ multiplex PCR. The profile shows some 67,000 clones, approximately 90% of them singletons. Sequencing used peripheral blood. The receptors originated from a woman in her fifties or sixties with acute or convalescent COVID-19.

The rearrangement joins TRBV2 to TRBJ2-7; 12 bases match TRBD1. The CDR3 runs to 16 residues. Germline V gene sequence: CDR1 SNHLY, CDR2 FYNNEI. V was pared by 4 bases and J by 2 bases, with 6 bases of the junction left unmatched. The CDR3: CASSGPGQGATYEQYV. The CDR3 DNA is TGTGCCAGCAGTGGGCCGGGACAGGGGGCCACCTACGAGCAGTACGTC.

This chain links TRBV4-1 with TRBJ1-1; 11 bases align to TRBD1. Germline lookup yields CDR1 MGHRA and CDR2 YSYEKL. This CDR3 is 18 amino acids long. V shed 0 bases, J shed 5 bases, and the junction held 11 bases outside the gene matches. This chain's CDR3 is CASSQEPSLGTGGTEAFF. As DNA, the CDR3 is TGCGCCAGCAGCCAAGAACCCTCTCTCGGGACAGGGGGGACTGAAGCTTTCTTT.

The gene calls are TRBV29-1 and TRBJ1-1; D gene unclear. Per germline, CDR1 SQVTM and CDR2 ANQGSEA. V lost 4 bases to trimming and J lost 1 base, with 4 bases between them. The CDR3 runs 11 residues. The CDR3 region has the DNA TGCAGCGTTGCCCGGAACACTGAAGCTTTCTTT. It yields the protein CSVARNTEAFF.

The CDR3 coding sequence is TGTGCCAGCAGCTTCCGCCGAACTAGCGGCAGGGGGGAGACCCAGTACTTC. Protein product: CASSFRRTSGRGETQYF. The V and J genes are TRBV7-8 and TRBJ2-5; tentatively, D is TRBD2 (8 bases). Trimming removed 3 bases from V and 5 bases from J, with 22 bases in between. Germline V gene data show CDR1 as SGHVS and CDR2 as FQNEAQ. This CDR3 is 17 amino acids long.

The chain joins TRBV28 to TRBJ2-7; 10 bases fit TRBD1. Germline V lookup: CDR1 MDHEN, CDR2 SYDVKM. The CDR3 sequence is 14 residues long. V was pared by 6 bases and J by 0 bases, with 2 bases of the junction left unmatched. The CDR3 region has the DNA TGTGCCAGCAGAGGGACAGGGGCCTCCTACGAGCAGTACGTC. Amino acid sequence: CASRGTGASYEQYV.

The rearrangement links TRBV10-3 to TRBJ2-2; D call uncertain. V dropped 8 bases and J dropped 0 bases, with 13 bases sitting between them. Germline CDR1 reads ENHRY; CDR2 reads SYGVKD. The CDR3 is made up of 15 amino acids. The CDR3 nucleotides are TGTGCCATCCCCTCCCCGCGAACGAACACCGGGGAGCTGTTTTTT. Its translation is CAIPSPRTNTGELFF.

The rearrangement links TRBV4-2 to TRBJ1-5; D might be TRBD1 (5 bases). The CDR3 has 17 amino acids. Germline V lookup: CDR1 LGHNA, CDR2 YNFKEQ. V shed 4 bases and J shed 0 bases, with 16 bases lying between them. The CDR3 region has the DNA TGTGCCAGCAGCCCTTTTCACAGGTTAGATAGCAATCAGCCCCAGCATTTT. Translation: CASSPFHRLDSNQPQHF.

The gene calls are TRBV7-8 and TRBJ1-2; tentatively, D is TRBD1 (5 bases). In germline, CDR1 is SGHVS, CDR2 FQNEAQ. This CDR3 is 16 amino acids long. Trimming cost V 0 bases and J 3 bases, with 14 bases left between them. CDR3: CASSLAVQGIDYGYTF. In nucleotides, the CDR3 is TGTGCCAGCAGCTTAGCGGTCCAGGGAATAGACTATGGCTACACCTTC. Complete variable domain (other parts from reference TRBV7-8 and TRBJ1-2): GAGVSQSPRYKVAKRGQDVALRCDPISGHVSLFWYQQALGQGPEFLTYFQNEAQLDKSGLPSDRFFAERPEGSVSTLKIQRTQQEDSAVYLCASSLAVQGIDYGYTFGSGTRLTVV.

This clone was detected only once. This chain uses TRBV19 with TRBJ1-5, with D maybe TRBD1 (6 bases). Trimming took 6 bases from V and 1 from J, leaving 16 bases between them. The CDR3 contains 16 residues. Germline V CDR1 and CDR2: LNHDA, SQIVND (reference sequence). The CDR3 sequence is CASRNRGGASNQPQHF. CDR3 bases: TGTGCCAGTAGGAATCGCGGGGGGGCGAGCAATCAGCCCCAGCATTTT.

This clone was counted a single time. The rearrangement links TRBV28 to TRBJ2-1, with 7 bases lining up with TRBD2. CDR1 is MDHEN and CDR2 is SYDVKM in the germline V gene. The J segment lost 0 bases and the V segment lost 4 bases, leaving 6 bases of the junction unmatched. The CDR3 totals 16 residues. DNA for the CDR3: TGTGCCAGCAGTTCCAGACTAGCCCGCTCCTACAATGAGCAGTTCTTC. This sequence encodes CASSSRLARSYNEQFF.

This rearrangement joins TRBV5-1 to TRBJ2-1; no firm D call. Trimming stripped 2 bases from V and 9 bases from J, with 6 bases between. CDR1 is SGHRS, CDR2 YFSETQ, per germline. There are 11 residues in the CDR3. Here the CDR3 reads CASSFGSEQFF. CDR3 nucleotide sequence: TGCGCCAGCAGCTTCGGTAGTGAGCAGTTCTTC.

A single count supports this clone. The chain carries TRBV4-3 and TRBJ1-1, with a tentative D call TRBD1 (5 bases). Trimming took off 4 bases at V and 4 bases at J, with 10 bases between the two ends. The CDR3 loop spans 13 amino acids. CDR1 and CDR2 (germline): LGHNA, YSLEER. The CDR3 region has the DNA TGCGCCAGCAGCCGGGGGGGTGCCACTGAAGCTTTCTTT. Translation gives CASSRGGATEAFF.

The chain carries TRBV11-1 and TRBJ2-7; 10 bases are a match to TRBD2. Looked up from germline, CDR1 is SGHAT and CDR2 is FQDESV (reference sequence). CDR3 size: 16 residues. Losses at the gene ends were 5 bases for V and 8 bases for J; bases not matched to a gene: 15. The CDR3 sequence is CASSTRGSGRFNQQYV. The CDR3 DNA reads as TGTGCCAGCAGCACCCGCGGTAGCGGGAGGTTCAACCAGCAGTACGTC.

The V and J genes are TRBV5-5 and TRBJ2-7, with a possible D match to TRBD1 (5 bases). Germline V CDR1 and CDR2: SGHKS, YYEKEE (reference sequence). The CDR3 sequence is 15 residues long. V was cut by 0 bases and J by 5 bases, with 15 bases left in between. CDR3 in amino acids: CASSLVGQGGNEQYV. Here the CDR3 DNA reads TGTGCCAGCAGCTTGGTAGGGCAGGGCGGCAACGAGCAGTACGTC.